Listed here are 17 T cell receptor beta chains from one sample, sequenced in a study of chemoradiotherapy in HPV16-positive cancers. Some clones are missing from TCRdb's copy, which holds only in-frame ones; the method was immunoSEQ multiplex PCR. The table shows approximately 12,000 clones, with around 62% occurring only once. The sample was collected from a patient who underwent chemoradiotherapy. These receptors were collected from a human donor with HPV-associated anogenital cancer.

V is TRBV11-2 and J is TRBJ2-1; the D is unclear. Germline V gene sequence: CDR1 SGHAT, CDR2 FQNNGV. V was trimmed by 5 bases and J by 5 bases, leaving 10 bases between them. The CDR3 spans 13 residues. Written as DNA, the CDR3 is TGTGCCAGCAGCACCAACACACACAATGAGCAGTTCTTC. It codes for CASSTNTHNEQFF.

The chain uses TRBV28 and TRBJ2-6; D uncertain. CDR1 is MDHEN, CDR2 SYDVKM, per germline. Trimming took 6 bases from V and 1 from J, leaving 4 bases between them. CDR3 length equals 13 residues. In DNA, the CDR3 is TGTGCCAGCAGCCAGTCTGGGGCCAACGTCCTGACTTTC. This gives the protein CASSQSGANVLTF.

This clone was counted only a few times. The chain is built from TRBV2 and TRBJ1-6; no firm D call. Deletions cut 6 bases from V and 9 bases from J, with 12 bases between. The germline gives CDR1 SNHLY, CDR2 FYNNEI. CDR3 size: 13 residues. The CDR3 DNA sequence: TGTGCCAGCAGGGGTCTTATTGGTTCACCCCTCCACTTT. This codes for CASRGLIGSPLHF.

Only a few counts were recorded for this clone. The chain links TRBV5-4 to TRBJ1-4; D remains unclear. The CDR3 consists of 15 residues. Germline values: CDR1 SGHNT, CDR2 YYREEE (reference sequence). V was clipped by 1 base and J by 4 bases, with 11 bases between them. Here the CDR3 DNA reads TGTGCCAGCAGCTTGAAAGGTCCTGGTAATGAAAAACTGTTTTTT. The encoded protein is CASSLKGPGNEKLFF.

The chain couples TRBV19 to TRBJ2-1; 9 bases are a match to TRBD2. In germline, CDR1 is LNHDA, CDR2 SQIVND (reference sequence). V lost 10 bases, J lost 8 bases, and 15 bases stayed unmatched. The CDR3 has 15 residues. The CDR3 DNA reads TGTGCCACTAATAGGCTAGCGGGACCTTACGATGAGCAGTTCTTC. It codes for CATNRLAGPYDEQFF.

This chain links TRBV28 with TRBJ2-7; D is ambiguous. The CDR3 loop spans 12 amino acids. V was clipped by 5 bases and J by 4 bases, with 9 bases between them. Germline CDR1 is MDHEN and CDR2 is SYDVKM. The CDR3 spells CASSPSGYEQYF. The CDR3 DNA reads TGTGCCAGCAGTCCCTCAGGATACGAGCAGTACTTC.

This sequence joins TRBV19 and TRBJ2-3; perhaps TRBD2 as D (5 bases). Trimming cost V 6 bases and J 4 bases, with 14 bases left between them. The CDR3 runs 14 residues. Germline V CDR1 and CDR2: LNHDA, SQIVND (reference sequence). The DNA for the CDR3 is TGTGCCAGTAGCCCGGACTTAAGGTCAGATACGCAGTATTTT. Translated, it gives CASSPDLRSDTQYF.

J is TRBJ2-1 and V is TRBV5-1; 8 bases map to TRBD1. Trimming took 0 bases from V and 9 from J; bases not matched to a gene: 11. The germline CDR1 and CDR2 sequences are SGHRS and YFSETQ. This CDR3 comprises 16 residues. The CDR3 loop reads CASSLDGGQGGGEQFF. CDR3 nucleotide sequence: TGCGCCAGCAGCTTGGATGGCGGACAGGGTGGGGGTGAGCAGTTCTTC. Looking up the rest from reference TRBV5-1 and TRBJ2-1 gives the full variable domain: KAGVTQTPRYLIKTRGQQVTLSCSPISGHRSVSWYQQTPGQGLQFLFEYFSETQRNKGNFPGRFSGRQFSNSRSEMNVSTLELGDSALYLCASSLDGGQGGGEQFFGPGTRLTVL.

CDR3 protein: CASSPGGYGYTF. CDR3 bases: TGTGCCAGCAGCCCAGGGGGCTATGGCTACACCTTC. This chain joins TRBV28 and TRBJ1-2; 7 bases map to TRBD1. There are 12 residues in the CDR3. The V segment lost 6 bases and the J segment 4 bases; nucleotides outside the gene matches: 2. The germline V gene encodes CDR1 MDHEN and CDR2 SYDVKM.

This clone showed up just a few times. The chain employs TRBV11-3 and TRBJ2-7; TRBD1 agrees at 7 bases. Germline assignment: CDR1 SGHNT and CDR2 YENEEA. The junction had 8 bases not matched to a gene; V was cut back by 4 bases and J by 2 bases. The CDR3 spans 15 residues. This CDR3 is CASSSRRDSPYEQYF. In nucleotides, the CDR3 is TGTGCCAGCAGCTCTCGACGGGACAGCCCCTACGAGCAGTACTTC.

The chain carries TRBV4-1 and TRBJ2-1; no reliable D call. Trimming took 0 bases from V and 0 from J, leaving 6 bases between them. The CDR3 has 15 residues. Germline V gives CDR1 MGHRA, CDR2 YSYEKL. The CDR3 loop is CASSQEVSSYNEQFF. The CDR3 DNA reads TGCGCCAGCAGCCAAGAGGTGAGCTCCTACAATGAGCAGTTCTTC.

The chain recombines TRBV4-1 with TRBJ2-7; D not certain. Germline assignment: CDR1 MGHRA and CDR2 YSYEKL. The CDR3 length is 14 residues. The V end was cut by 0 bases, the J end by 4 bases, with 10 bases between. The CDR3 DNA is TGCGCCAGCAGCCAAGAAACCCGCAATTACGAGCAGTACTTC. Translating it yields CASSQETRNYEQYF.

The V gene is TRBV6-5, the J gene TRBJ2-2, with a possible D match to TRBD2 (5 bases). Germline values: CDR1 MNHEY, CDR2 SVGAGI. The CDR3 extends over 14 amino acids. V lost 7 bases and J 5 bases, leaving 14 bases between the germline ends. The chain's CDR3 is CASKLGSRTGELFF. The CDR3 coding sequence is TGTGCCAGCAAACTGGGGAGCCGGACCGGGGAGCTGTTTTTT.

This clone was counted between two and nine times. CDR3 nucleotides: TGTGCCAGCTCACCGAGACTCCAGGGAGCGAACACTGAAGCTTTCTTT. It translates to CASSPRLQGANTEAFF. V is TRBV18 and J is TRBJ1-1; D is perhaps TRBD1 (5 bases). Between the trimmed V and J ends, which lost 3 bases and 1 base, there was a span of 15 bases. CDR1 and CDR2 from the germline V gene are KGHSH and LQKENI. The CDR3 extends over 16 amino acids.

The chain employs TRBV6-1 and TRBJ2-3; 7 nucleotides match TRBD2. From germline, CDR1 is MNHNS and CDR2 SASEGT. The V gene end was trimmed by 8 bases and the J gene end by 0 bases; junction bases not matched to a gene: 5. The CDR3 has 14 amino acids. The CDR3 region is CASEGGTSTDTQYF. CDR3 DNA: TGTGCCAGCGAGGGAGGGACGAGCACAGATACGCAGTATTTT.

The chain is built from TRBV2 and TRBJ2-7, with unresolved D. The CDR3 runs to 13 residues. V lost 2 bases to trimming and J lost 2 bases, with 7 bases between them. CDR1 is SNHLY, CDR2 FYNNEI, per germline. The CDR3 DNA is TGTGCCAGCAGTGAAAACGGGCCCTACGAGCAGTACTTC. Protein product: CASSENGPYEQYF. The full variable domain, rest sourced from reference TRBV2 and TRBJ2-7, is EPEVTQTPSHQVTQMGQEVILRCVPISNHLYFYWYRQILGQKVEFLVSFYNNEISEKSEIFDDQFSVERPDGSNFTLKIRSTKLEDSAMYFCASSENGPYEQYFGPGTRLTVT.

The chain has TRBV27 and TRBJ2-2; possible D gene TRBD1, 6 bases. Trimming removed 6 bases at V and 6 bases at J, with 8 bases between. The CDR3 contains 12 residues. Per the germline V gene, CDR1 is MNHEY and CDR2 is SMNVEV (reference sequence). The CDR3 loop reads CASRTGSGELFF. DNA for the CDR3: TGTGCCAGCAGAACAGGGTCCGGGGAGCTGTTTTTT.